This T cell receptor beta chain is drawn from a study of regulatory T cells in long-lasting Graves disease (dated by TCRdb to the early 2020s). General notes on the study: Persistent Graves' disease meant more than 5 years of antithyroid drug treatment with TSH receptor autoantibodies that stayed positive. Persistent Graves' disease patients were compared with newly diagnosed Graves' disease patients by peripheral blood TCR sequencing and RNA sequencing. The study was registered as a clinical trial and conducted in China. TCR sequencing covered 13 persistent and some 20 newly diagnosed Graves' disease patients, 33 samples in total. On average, persistent Graves' disease patients in the clinical cohort had been on antithyroid drugs for around 9.5 years.

General study outcomes and caveats: Only peripheral blood was studied, because thyroid tissue, the primary lesion, was inaccessible. Persistent Graves' disease patients showed lower TCR Shannon entropy and fewer highly expanded clones than newly diagnosed patients, suggesting clonal expansion. A larger number of public clonotypes was shared among persistent patients (more than 2,500) than among newly diagnosed patients (approximately 930). The authors noted that the small sample size was a limitation that may lower accuracy. Persistent disease showed preferential use of TRBV28, TRBJ1-2 and TRBJ2-5, whereas newly diagnosed disease favored TRBV20-1 and TRBJ2-1. Only the TCR beta chain was sequenced and analyzed.

From the germline V gene, CDR1 is MNHNS and CDR2 is SASEGT. V loses 3 bases, J loses 1 base, and the germline ends lie 15 bases apart. From the cysteine through the phenylalanine, the CDR3 covers 16 amino acids. The kept DNA is CDR3 alone, 48 bases in frame from the first base. Library preparation used multiplex PCR. For sequencing, an Illumina HiSeq 4000 was employed. TCR beta libraries were built with iRepertoire HTBI primers and Arm-PCR amplification of CDR3 regions. PCR products were gel purified before sequencing. The study's own analysis went as follows. Gene usage analysis of CDR3 amino acid clonotypes used the approximately 62 TRBV and about 15 TRBJ segments found across samples. COPE and FqMerger were used to merge the filtered high-quality paired reads into contigs. BLAST was used to align contigs to IMGT TRBV, TRBD and TRBJ reference genes, with CDR3 defined following IMGT. Any clonotype with a frequency above 0.1% was classified as a highly expanded clone. Shannon entropy was used to measure repertoire diversity, and the Gini coefficient was used to measure V-J evenness. Public clonotypes were defined as clonotypes shared by more than one individual. TCRdb took the public reads, trimmed them with fastp at Q25, ran MiXCR for clone calling and kept in-frame beta chains. Each entry is one CDR3 protein sequence, shown with its most common DNA and genes. The V and J calls shown here were made by TCRdb, not taken from the authors' results. This sample lists some 330,000 distinct CDR3 sequences; about 23% were detected once. The top ten constitute around 30% of the sample.

Interpreted using the paper, the time point label stands for: persistent/refractory GD, antithyroid drugs over 5 years with positive TRAb. For both TCR sequencing and RNA sequencing, RNA was extracted from PBMCs using TRIzol. The diagnosis of Graves' disease followed American Thyroid Association guidelines. Recruitment of patients was carried out at an endocrinology department in Xi'an, China. Each patient gave 7.5 to 10 milliliters of peripheral blood, collected in an EDTA anticoagulant tube. Ficoll Paque Plus density gradient separation was used to isolate PBMCs, and no additional T cell sorting was done. RNA quality was checked with an Agilent 2100 Bioanalyzer and agarose gel, and concentration with a NanoDrop 2000. This clonotype was seen a handful of times. Its specific antigen is unknown. Base-call qualities are not available, and no considerably larger clone is one nucleotide away.

This clonotype was sampled from a woman between 40 and 55 years old with Graves disease. Donor details come from another sample of the same person, matched by shared clones. Material: peripheral blood mononuclear cells (PBMCs), obtained when the disease was refractory, from a patient treated with antithyroid drugs. The chain is made from TRBV6-1 and TRBJ1-1; the D gene is perhaps TRBD1, on 5 matching bases. The sequenced DNA is TGTGCCAGCAGTGATTTTATCGACAGAAAGAACACTGAAGCTTTCTTT. The resulting protein is CASSDFIDRKNTEAFF.